A single sample gave rise to the 17 T cell receptor beta chains below, sequenced in a study of cytomegalovirus exposure and HLA in healthy donors. 60 Vbeta and 13 Jbeta primers were used in PCR. Using immunoSEQ multiplex PCR, the repertoire was profiled, and TCRdb retains in-frame clones only, with some absent. The sample includes 95,000 to 150,000 clones, around 66% of them seen just once. The specimen was PBMCs. These receptors were taken from a woman in her thirties or forties in good health and CMV-seropositive.

This chain links TRBV27 with TRBJ2-7, with a tentative D call TRBD1 (7 bases). The CDR3 is made up of 15 amino acids. V was cut by 8 bases and J by 2 bases, with 19 bases left in between. In germline, CDR1 is MNHEY, CDR2 SMNVEV (reference sequence). CDR3 sequence: CASHKRGQGAYEQYF. CDR3 DNA: TGTGCCAGCCATAAACGGGGGCAGGGGGCCTACGAGCAGTACTTC.

The chain carries TRBV18 and TRBJ2-1, with 10 positions matching TRBD2. J lost 4 bases, V lost 3 bases, and 9 bases had no gene match. CDR3 length equals 17 residues. Germline loops: CDR1 KGHSH, CDR2 LQKENI. CDR3 DNA sequence: TGTGCCAGCTCACCCACTAGCGGGACCCCGCTTTACAATGAGCAGTTCTTC. Protein sequence: CASSPTSGTPLYNEQFF.

The genes are TRBV9 and TRBJ1-2, with D hard to call. V was pared by 2 bases and J by 2 bases, with 7 bases between. This CDR3 comprises 13 residues. Germline CDR1 and CDR2: SGDLS and YYNGEE. The CDR3: CASSVGQNYGYTF. The CDR3 DNA sequence: TGTGCCAGCAGCGTTGGTCAGAACTATGGCTACACCTTC.

The table lists this clone with a few counts. CDR3 nucleotides: TGTGCCAGCAGTTTGGGTAAAGGAGTCTCCTACGAGCAGTACTTC. It encodes CASSLGKGVSYEQYF. The genes are TRBV28 and TRBJ2-7, with no clear D. CDR3 length equals 15 residues. The V end was cut by 3 bases, the J end by 0 bases, with 12 bases between. Per the germline V gene, CDR1 is MDHEN and CDR2 is SYDVKM.

The chain couples TRBV19 to TRBJ1-2; the match to TRBD1 covers 9 bases. The CDR3 sequence is 18 residues long. The V and J ends lost 3 bases and 3 bases, in that order; junction bases with no gene match: 14. From germline, CDR1 is LNHDA and CDR2 SQIVND (reference sequence). CDR3 protein: CASSIHPGTGKKHYGYTF. The CDR3 bases are TGTGCCAGTAGTATCCATCCCGGGACAGGGAAGAAACACTATGGCTACACCTTC. The full variable domain, rest sourced from reference TRBV19 and TRBJ1-2, is DGGITQSPKYLFRKEGQNVTLSCEQNLNHDAMYWYRQDPGQGLRLIYYSQIVNDFQKGDIAEGYSVSREKKESFPLTVTSAQKNPTAFYLCASSIHPGTGKKHYGYTFGSGTRLTVV.

The rearrangement links TRBV10-3 to TRBJ1-5, with unresolved D. Per germline, CDR1 ENHRY and CDR2 SYGVKD. This CDR3 spans 13 amino acids. Trimming cost V 6 bases and J 0 bases, with 6 bases left between them. In DNA form, the CDR3 reads TGTGCCATCAGCGTAGATAGCAATCAGCCCCAGCATTTT. As protein: CAISVDSNQPQHF.

V gene TRBV5-1 combines with J gene TRBJ2-7; TRBD2 aligns across 12 bases. V trimming: 3 bases; J trimming: 3 bases; junction bases outside the gene matches: 4. There are 15 residues in the CDR3. Germline V gene sequence: CDR1 SGHRS, CDR2 YFSETQ. The CDR3 region is CASSSLAGGIYEQYF. The CDR3 DNA sequence: TGCGCCAGCAGCTCACTAGCGGGGGGAATCTACGAGCAGTACTTC. The full variable domain, its missing parts supplied by reference TRBV5-1 and TRBJ2-7, is KAGVTQTPRYLIKTRGQQVTLSCSPISGHRSVSWYQQTPGQGLQFLFEYFSETQRNKGNFPGRFSGRQFSNSRSEMNVSTLELGDSALYLCASSSLAGGIYEQYFGPGTRLTVT.

The chain uses TRBV19 and TRBJ1-1, with 11 positions matching TRBD1. CDR1 LNHDA and CDR2 SQIVND come from the germline V gene (reference sequence). The CDR3 runs 15 residues. V gave up 3 bases and J gave up 4 bases; unmatched junction bases: 4. DNA of the CDR3: TGTGCCAGTAGTATGGTGGGACAGGGGGGCACTGAAGCTTTCTTT. It specifies CASSMVGQGGTEAFF.

The chain has TRBV6-5 and TRBJ1-1, with D unclear. CDR1 MNHEY and CDR2 SVGAGI come from the germline V gene. The V gene lost 0 bases and the J gene lost 4 bases, with 12 bases spanning the gap. This CDR3 has 15 residues. This chain's CDR3 is CASSYSNEGITEAFF. CDR3 bases: TGTGCCAGCAGTTACTCAAACGAGGGTATCACTGAAGCTTTCTTT.

This chain links TRBV9 with TRBJ2-7, with D possibly being TRBD2 (6 bases). CDR3 length equals 14 residues. Trimming shortened V by 2 bases and J by 2 bases, and 11 bases separated the two germline ends. The V gene's germline CDR1 is SGDLS and CDR2 YYNGEE. The CDR3 is CASSVAGKAYEQYF. CDR3 in DNA: TGTGCCAGCAGCGTCGCGGGAAAGGCCTACGAGCAGTACTTC. The full variable domain, completed using reference TRBV9 and TRBJ2-7, is DSGVTQTPKHLITATGQRVTLRCSPRSGDLSVYWYQQSLDQGLQFLIQYYNGEERAKGNILERFSAQQFPDLHSELNLSSLELGDSALYFCASSVAGKAYEQYFGPGTRLTVT.

This chain connects TRBV15 to TRBJ1-2, with unresolved D. This CDR3 contains 14 residues. Trimming took off 0 bases at V and 8 bases at J, with 13 bases between the two ends. Germline-derived CDR1 and CDR2 are LNHNV and YYDKDF (reference sequence). The CDR3 sequence: CATSRDRRAEGYTF. For the CDR3, the DNA is TGTGCCACCAGCAGAGATAGGAGGGCAGAAGGCTACACCTTC.

The gene calls are TRBV19 and TRBJ1-3, with 9 bases that match TRBD1. J gave up 4 bases and V 10 bases, and 5 bases lay outside the gene matches. Per germline, CDR1 LNHDA and CDR2 SQIVND (reference sequence). This CDR3 is built from 13 residues. The CDR3 is CATPGTGGNTIYF. The CDR3 DNA is TGTGCCACCCCCGGGACAGGGGGAAACACCATATATTTT.

The chain uses TRBV11-3 and TRBJ2-7; 10 nucleotides align to TRBD2. The CDR3 runs to 14 residues. Unmatched junction bases numbered 7, after V lost 5 bases and J lost 6 bases. Germline CDR1 and CDR2: SGHNT and YENEEA. CDR3 sequence: CASSTTGLAVEQYF. In nucleotides, the CDR3 is TGTGCCAGCAGCACCACCGGACTAGCGGTCGAGCAGTACTTC.

V is TRBV9 and J is TRBJ2-1, with D possibly being TRBD2 (6 bases). The CDR3 sequence is 16 residues long. CDR1 is SGDLS, CDR2 YYNGEE, per germline. V lost 0 bases to trimming and J lost 0 bases, with 10 bases between them. The CDR3 nucleotides read TGTGCCAGCAGCGTAGTAGCGGTAAGCTCCTACAATGAGCAGTTCTTC. It encodes CASSVVAVSSYNEQFF.

This chain's CDR3 is CASSLEVKVAFQYF. The CDR3 bases are TGTGCCAGCAGTTTAGAAGTTAAAGTGGCTTTTCAGTACTTC. The chain employs TRBV28 and TRBJ2-7; D is unresolved. Per the germline V gene, CDR1 is MDHEN and CDR2 is SYDVKM. V shed 2 bases and J shed 10 bases, with 18 bases lying between them. The CDR3 runs to 14 residues.

V and J are TRBV25-1 and TRBJ1-1; the D gene is possibly TRBD1 (5 bases). Germline assignment: CDR1 MGHDK and CDR2 SYGVNS. V dropped 4 bases and J dropped 5 bases, with 11 bases sitting between them. The CDR3 runs 13 residues. CDR3 sequence (DNA): TGTGCCAGCAGTGTGACAGCGCGGACTGAAGCTTTCTTT. Translating gives CASSVTARTEAFF.

This chain uses TRBV5-1 with TRBJ2-2; D gene ambiguous. The CDR3 totals 16 residues. CDR1 and CDR2 (germline): SGHRS, YFSETQ. Trimming cost V 6 bases and J 1 base, with 16 bases left between them. This CDR3 reads CASNPGPRKNTGELFF. CDR3 coding DNA: TGCGCCAGCAATCCTGGGCCCAGGAAGAACACCGGGGAGCTGTTTTTT.